Listed here is a single TCR beta chain. The data derive from a study of high-grade serous ovarian cancer treatment subgroups. Study-level information: Each sample yielded on average 7,494 unique TCR beta rearrangements from 12,000 to 15,000 reads.

The tumor samples were collected prior to definitive surgery or chemotherapy. Only in-frame clones appear in the TCRdb table, and some are missing; sequencing was by immunoSEQ multiplex PCR. The sample comprises a few hundred clones, 55% to 80% of which are singletons, and about 19% rests with the top ten. The CDR3 is made up of 16 amino acids. The V gene's germline CDR1 is MDHEN and CDR2 SYDVKM. The chain employs TRBV28 and TRBJ2-5; possibly TRBD1 for D (6 bases). The end of the DNA aligns better with TRBJ2-7, so the J call may be wrong. This clonotype was obtained from a human donor with high-grade serous ovarian cancer. Sequenced: tumor tissue. CDR3 in DNA: TGTGCCAGCAGTTCCCCCTCGACAGGCTTAACCTACGAGCAGTACTTC. The encoded protein is CASSSPSTGLTYEQYF.